These 21 T cell receptor beta chains came from one sample sequenced in a study of technical replicates of blood from several donors (dated by TCRdb to 2015 to 2018). Libraries came from the immunoSEQ multiplex PCR assay. TCRdb stores this immuneACCESS table with in-frame sequences only. Part of the clones is absent; in the studies checked, under half of the shortfall reflects unresolved V genes, and no reason is known for the rest. The sample data list around 80,000 clones, and roughly 93% of these were observed just once. The top ten hold 0.24% of the sample. The source material was T cells isolated from PBMCs. These receptor sequences come from a human donor in good health.

In its sample, this clone was seen once. J is TRBJ1-5 and V is TRBV5-1; TRBD1 might be the D (6 bases). The ends were cut back, 4 bases at V and 1 base at J, with 18 bases in the middle. The CDR3 is made up of 17 amino acids. CDR1 and CDR2 (germline): SGHRS, YFSETQ. CDR3 in amino acids: CASSPKQGSRSNQPQHF. DNA of the CDR3: TGCGCCAGCAGCCCTAAACAGGGCTCGAGGAGCAATCAGCCCCAGCATTTT.

The chain employs TRBV6-6 and TRBJ2-1; TRBD1 might be the D (6 bases). V lost 2 bases and J lost 3, with 11 bases in between. The CDR3 extends over 15 amino acids. The germline CDR1 and CDR2 sequences are MNHNY and SVGAGI (reference sequence). CDR3 in DNA: TGTGCCAGCAGTTACGGGGACACTTACTACAATGAGCAGTTCTTC. It codes for CASSYGDTYYNEQFF.

The gene calls are TRBV18 and TRBJ2-1, with 8 bases fitting TRBD2. Germline CDR1 reads KGHSH; CDR2 reads LQKENI. J lost 0 bases, V lost 0 bases, and 4 bases had no gene match. The CDR3 length is 17 residues. The CDR3 DNA sequence: TGTGCCAGCTCACCACCGCCGGGAGGGAGCTCCTACAATGAGCAGTTCTTC. Protein product: CASSPPPGGSSYNEQFF. The whole variable domain, filled in from reference TRBV18 and TRBJ2-1, reads NAGVMQNPRHLVRRRGQEARLRCSPMKGHSHVYWYRQLPEEGLKFMVYLQKENIIDESGMPKERFSAEFPKEGPSILRIQQVVRGDSAAYFCASSPPPGGSSYNEQFFGPGTRLTVL.

The chain employs TRBV6-5 and TRBJ1-2; possibly TRBD1 for D (5 bases). Trimming removed 0 bases at V and 7 bases at J, with 6 bases between. The V gene's germline CDR1 is MNHEY and CDR2 SVGAGI. The CDR3 is 12 amino acids. CDR3 residues: CASSYSGGGYTF. The CDR3 DNA sequence: TGTGCCAGCAGTTACTCGGGGGGTGGCTACACCTTC.

The J gene is TRBJ1-6, the V gene TRBV2; 9 positions match TRBD1. This CDR3 contains 17 residues. Germline V gene sequence: CDR1 SNHLY, CDR2 FYNNEI. After removal of 0 bases from V and 8 bases from J, the junction contained 8 bases not matched to a gene. CDR3 DNA sequence: TGTGCCAGCAGTGAAGCCATAGGGACAGGGCAGCATTCACCCCTCCACTTT. It encodes CASSEAIGTGQHSPLHF.

The chain is built from TRBV19 and TRBJ2-1; 13 nucleotides align to TRBD2. Germline loops: CDR1 LNHDA, CDR2 SQIVND (reference sequence). Trimming took 8 bases from V and 4 from J; bases not matched to a gene: 14. The CDR3 has 18 residues. In DNA form, the CDR3 reads TGTGCCAGTGCCGAGACTAGCGGGAGGAGGGGATCATACAATGAGCAGTTCTTC. As protein: CASAETSGRRGSYNEQFF.

The chain combines TRBV11-1 with TRBJ2-7, with TRBD2 identical over 8 bases. V shed 5 bases and J 2 bases; nucleotides not matched to a gene: 11. The CDR3 runs to 16 residues. The germline V gene encodes CDR1 SGHAT and CDR2 FQDESV (reference sequence). CDR3: CASSGFPGGPTYEQYF. Here the CDR3 DNA reads TGTGCCAGCAGCGGATTTCCGGGAGGGCCCACCTACGAGCAGTACTTC. Supplemented by reference TRBV11-1 and TRBJ2-7, the full variable domain reads EAEVAQSPRYKITEKSQAVAFWCDPISGHATLYWYRQILGQGPELLVQFQDESVVDDSQLPKDRFSAERLKGVDSTLKIQPAELGDSAMYLCASSGFPGGPTYEQYFGPGTRLTVT.

The chain has TRBV11-1 and TRBJ1-1, with TRBD1 matching over 8 bases. The junction had 13 bases not matched to a gene; V was cut back by 5 bases and J by 5 bases. The germline CDR1 and CDR2 sequences are SGHAT and FQDESV (reference sequence). The CDR3 covers 16 residues. CDR3: CASSPGVTGGITEAFF. DNA of the CDR3: TGTGCCAGCAGCCCCGGCGTAACAGGGGGAATTACTGAAGCTTTCTTT. The whole variable domain, remainder taken from reference TRBV11-1 and TRBJ1-1, is EAEVAQSPRYKITEKSQAVAFWCDPISGHATLYWYRQILGQGPELLVQFQDESVVDDSQLPKDRFSAERLKGVDSTLKIQPAELGDSAMYLCASSPGVTGGITEAFFGQGTRLTVV.

The V gene is TRBV11-3, the J gene TRBJ2-1; 7 bases map to TRBD2. Germline V lookup: CDR1 SGHNT, CDR2 YENEEA. The CDR3 sequence is 15 residues long. V shed 5 bases and J 3 bases; nucleotides not matched to a gene: 7. The DNA for the CDR3 is TGTGCCAGCAGCCCGCCTAGCGGCTACTACAATGAGCAGTTCTTC. Translation: CASSPPSGYYNEQFF.

This clone was seen just once. J is TRBJ2-1 and V is TRBV11-2; no clear D. This CDR3 comprises 15 residues. Trimming took off 4 bases at V and 0 bases at J, with 10 bases between the two ends. The germline V gene has CDR1 SGHAT and CDR2 FQNNGV. This CDR3 reads CASSSRLSSYNEQFF. The CDR3 DNA reads TGTGCCAGCAGCTCTCGTCTTAGCTCCTACAATGAGCAGTTCTTC.

The chain joins TRBV5-1 to TRBJ2-5; 8 bases agree with TRBD2. The CDR3 runs 16 residues. The germline V gene encodes CDR1 SGHRS and CDR2 YFSETQ. After removal of 4 bases from V and 4 bases from J, the junction contained 12 bases not matched to a gene. The CDR3 coding sequence is TGCGCCAGCAGCCTAAGACCGTCTCTAGCGGGAGAGACCCAGTACTTC. This sequence encodes CASSLRPSLAGETQYF.

In its sample, this clone was seen once. This chain's CDR3 is CASSAGWAYEQYF. DNA for the CDR3: TGTGCCAGCAGCGCGGGGTGGGCCTACGAGCAGTACTTC. This sequence joins TRBV9 and TRBJ2-7; TRBD2 might be the D (5 bases). With 3 bases removed from V and 2 bases from J, the gap between germline ends came to 9 bases. Germline assignment: CDR1 SGDLS and CDR2 YYNGEE. This CDR3 has 13 residues.

The count of this clone is one. The rearrangement links TRBV14 to TRBJ2-7; no reliable D call. This CDR3 spans 11 amino acids. Germline assignment: CDR1 SGHDN and CDR2 FVKESK. Trimming removed 4 bases at V and 4 bases at J, with 5 bases between. This CDR3 is CASSLKYEQYF. CDR3 coding DNA: TGTGCCAGCAGCCTCAAATACGAGCAGTACTTC.

The chain has TRBV2 and TRBJ2-7; 7 bases are shared with TRBD2. In germline, CDR1 is SNHLY, CDR2 FYNNEI. The CDR3 has 13 amino acids. The junction had 4 bases not matched to a gene; V was cut back by 6 bases and J by 2 bases. The CDR3 bases are TGTGCCAGCAGGTGGGACTACGCCTACGAGCAGTACTTC. This encodes CASRWDYAYEQYF.

V and J are TRBV7-2 and TRBJ1-1; D uncertain. CDR1 and CDR2 (germline): SGHTA, FQGNSA. V was pared by 2 bases and J by 4 bases, with 11 bases between. The CDR3 covers 14 residues. The CDR3 DNA follows: TGTGCCAGCAGCTTATACGGGGTGGGCACTGAAGCTTTCTTT. Protein product: CASSLYGVGTEAFF.

The chain uses TRBV15 and TRBJ1-2; TRBD1 might be the D (5 bases). V shed 9 bases and J shed 2 bases, with 19 bases lying between them. This CDR3 is 15 amino acids long. From germline, CDR1 is LNHNV and CDR2 YYDKDF (reference sequence). The CDR3 nucleotides are TGTGCCACTCTCGGCCAGGGCCACGAGAACTATGGCTACACCTTC. Translation: CATLGQGHENYGYTF.

This chain links TRBV9 with TRBJ2-2, with TRBD2 matching over 8 bases. This CDR3 is built from 15 residues. Looked up from germline, CDR1 is SGDLS and CDR2 is YYNGEE. V was clipped by 2 bases and J by 2 bases; unmatched bases: 2. CDR3 sequence: CASSVGRANTGELFF. CDR3 nucleotides: TGTGCCAGCAGCGTCGGGAGGGCTAACACCGGGGAGCTGTTTTTT.

The rearrangement links TRBV29-1 to TRBJ2-7; 9 positions match TRBD2. This CDR3 has 13 amino acids. V gave up 2 bases and J gave up 3 bases; unmatched junction bases: 2. Germline CDR1 reads SQVTM; CDR2 reads ANQGSEA. The CDR3 loop reads CSVEKLAGYEQYF. The CDR3 DNA follows: TGCAGCGTTGAAAAACTAGCGGGCTACGAGCAGTACTTC.

The chain combines TRBV27 with TRBJ2-2, with TRBD1 as a possible D gene (6 bases). The germline V gene encodes CDR1 MNHEY and CDR2 SMNVEV (reference sequence). CDR3 length: 16 residues. Trimming cost V 4 bases and J 6 bases, with 18 bases left between them. The CDR3: CASSYTKQGRAGELFF. The CDR3 region has the DNA TGTGCCAGCAGTTATACGAAACAGGGCAGGGCCGGGGAGCTGTTTTTT.

V usage is TRBV30 and J usage is TRBJ2-3; 9 nucleotides match TRBD1. The CDR3 is made up of 16 amino acids. From germline, CDR1 is GTSNPN and CDR2 SVGIG (reference sequence). V dropped 0 bases and J dropped 0; count of bases not matched to a gene: 4. The CDR3 DNA reads TGTGCCTGGAGTGTCGGGACAGGGTCGAGCACAGATACGCAGTATTTT. Protein: CAWSVGTGSSTDTQYF. Together with reference TRBV30 and TRBJ2-3, the CDR3 gives the full variable domain: SQTIHQWPATLVQPVGSPLSLECTVEGTSNPNLYWYRQAAGRGLQLLFYSVGIGQISSEVPQNLSASRPQDRQFILSSKKLLLSDSGFYLCAWSVGTGSSTDTQYFGPGTRLTVL.

The chain employs TRBV4-1 and TRBJ2-7, with TRBD2 matching 7 bases. V gave up 1 base and J gave up 3 bases; unmatched junction bases: 6. This CDR3 region has 15 residues. The V gene's germline CDR1 is MGHRA and CDR2 YSYEKL. The CDR3, as DNA: TGCGCCAGCAGCCAAGGGGAGGGACTTTACTACGAGCAGTACTTC. This encodes CASSQGEGLYYEQYF.